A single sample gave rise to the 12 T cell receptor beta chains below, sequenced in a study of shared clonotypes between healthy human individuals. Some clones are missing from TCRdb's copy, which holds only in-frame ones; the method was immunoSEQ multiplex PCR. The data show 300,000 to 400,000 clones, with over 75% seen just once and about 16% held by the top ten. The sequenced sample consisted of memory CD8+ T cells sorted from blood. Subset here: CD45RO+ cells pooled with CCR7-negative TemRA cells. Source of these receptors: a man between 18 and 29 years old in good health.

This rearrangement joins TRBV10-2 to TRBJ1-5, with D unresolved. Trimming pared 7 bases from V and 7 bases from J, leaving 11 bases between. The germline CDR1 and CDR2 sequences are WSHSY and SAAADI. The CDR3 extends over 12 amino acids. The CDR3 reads CASNEGGQPQHF. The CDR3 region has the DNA TGCGCCAGCAACGAGGGTGGCCAGCCCCAGCATTTT.

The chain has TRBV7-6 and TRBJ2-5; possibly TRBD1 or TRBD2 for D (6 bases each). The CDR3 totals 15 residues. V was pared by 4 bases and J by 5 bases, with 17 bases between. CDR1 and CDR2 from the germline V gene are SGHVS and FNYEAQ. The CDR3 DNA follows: TGTGCCAGCAGCTATCTATGGGGGGCCGGGGAGACCCAGTACTTC. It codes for CASSYLWGAGETQYF.

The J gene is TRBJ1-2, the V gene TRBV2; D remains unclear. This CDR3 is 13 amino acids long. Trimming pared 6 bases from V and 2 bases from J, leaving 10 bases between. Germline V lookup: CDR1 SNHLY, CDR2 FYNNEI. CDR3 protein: CASRSGNNYGYTF. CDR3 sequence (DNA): TGTGCCAGCAGATCCGGGAACAACTATGGCTACACCTTC.

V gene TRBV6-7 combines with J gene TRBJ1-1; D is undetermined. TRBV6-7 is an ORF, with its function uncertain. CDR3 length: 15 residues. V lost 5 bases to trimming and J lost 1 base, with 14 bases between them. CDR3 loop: CASSTPGRSNTEAFF. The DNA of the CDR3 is TGTGCCAGCAGTACTCCGGGCCGGTCGAACACTGAAGCTTTCTTT.

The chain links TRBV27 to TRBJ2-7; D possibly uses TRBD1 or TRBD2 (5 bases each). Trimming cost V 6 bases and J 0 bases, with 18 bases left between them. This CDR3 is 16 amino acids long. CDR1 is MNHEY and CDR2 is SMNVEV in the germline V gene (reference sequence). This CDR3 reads CASSPSGRSSSYEQYF. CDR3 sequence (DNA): TGTGCCAGCAGCCCGTCGGGGCGATCGAGCTCCTACGAGCAGTACTTC.

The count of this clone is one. The CDR3 spells CASSSTGANYGYTF. The CDR3 region has the DNA TGTGCCAGCAGCTCTACGGGGGCCAACTATGGCTACACCTTC. This chain connects TRBV5-6 to TRBJ1-2; D may be TRBD1 (6 bases). CDR1 SGHDT and CDR2 YYEEEE come from the germline V gene. The V and J ends lost 3 bases and 2 bases respectively, with 11 bases between them. The CDR3 extends over 14 amino acids.

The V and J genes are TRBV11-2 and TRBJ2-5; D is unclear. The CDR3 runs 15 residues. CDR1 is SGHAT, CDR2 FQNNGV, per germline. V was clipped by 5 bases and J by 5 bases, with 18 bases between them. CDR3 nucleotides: TGTGCCAGCAGCGGGCAGTGGGGAATATCGGAGACCCAGTACTTC. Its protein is CASSGQWGISETQYF.

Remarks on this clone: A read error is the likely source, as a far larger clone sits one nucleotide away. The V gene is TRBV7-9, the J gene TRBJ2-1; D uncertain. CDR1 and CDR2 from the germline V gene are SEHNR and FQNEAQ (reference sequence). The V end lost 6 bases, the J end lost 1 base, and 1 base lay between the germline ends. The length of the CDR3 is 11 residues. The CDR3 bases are TGTGCCAGCAGGTCCTACAATGAGCAGTTCTTC. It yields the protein CASRSYNEQFF.

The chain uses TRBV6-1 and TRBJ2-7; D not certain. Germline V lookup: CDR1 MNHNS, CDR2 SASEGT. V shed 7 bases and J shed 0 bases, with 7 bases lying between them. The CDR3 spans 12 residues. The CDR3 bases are TGTGCCAGCAATGGGCCCTCCTACGAGCAGTACTTC. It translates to CASNGPSYEQYF.

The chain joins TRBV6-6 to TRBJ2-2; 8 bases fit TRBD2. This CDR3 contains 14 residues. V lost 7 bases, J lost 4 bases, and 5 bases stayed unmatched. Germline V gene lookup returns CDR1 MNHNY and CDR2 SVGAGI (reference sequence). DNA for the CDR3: TGTGCCAGCAATAAACGGGAGGGCACCGGGGAGCTGTTTTTT. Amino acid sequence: CASNKREGTGELFF.

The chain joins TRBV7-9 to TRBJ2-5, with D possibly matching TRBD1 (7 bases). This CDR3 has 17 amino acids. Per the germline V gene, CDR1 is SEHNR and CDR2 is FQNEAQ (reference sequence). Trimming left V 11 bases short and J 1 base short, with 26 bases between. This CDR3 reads CAGGDVQRTGFQETQYF. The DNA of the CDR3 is TGTGCCGGAGGGGACGTGCAAAGGACAGGATTCCAAGAGACCCAGTACTTC.

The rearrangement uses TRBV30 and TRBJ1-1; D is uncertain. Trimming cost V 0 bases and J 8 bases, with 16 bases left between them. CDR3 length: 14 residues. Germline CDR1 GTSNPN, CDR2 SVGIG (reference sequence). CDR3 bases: TGTGCCTGGAGTGTACTAGGGCCGCCCCGAGAAGCTTTCTTT. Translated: CAWSVLGPPREAFF.